This paragraph covers one T cell receptor (beta chain) sequence. Its antigen remains unidentified. Base-call qualities are not available, and no considerably larger clone is one nucleotide away. According to the germline V gene, CDR1 reads SGHRS and CDR2 reads YFSETQ. Cut back by 4 bases and 3 bases, the V and J ends lie 20 bases apart. From the cysteine through the phenylalanine, the CDR3 covers 17 amino acids. Just the 51-base CDR3 DNA is kept, in frame starting at base 1. Receptors were amplified or captured by UMI-ligation and nested PCR. The beta constant-region primer was an equimolar mix of two oligonucleotides covering both TRBC1 and TRBC2. The ligated cDNA went through four rounds of PCR with nested alpha and beta constant-region primers together with the SP2 primer. A single-stranded oligonucleotide carrying the SP2 primer and a 12-nucleotide UMI was ligated to the 3' end of the cDNA by T4 RNA ligase 1. The ligation reaction was kept at 16 degrees C for 20-24 hours. PCR2 was usually performed as a SYBR Green qPCR and halted at a preset threshold so that over-amplification would not occur. Agencourt AMPure XP magnetic beads were used for all purifications after the first. Libraries were quantified by Qubit and checked on a TapeStation, with a main peak expected near 650 bp. Pooled libraries were sequenced on an Illumina MiSeq with v2 2x251 paired-end kits, typically giving roughly 0.9-2.2 million reads per sample. Each sample library was pooled at about 4.4 nM, and about 4.5-7.5% PhiX was included to improve cluster recognition. Per the original workflow: V and J genes were assigned to Demultiplexor-processed FASTQ reads by Decombinator through tag matching, with a single base-pair mismatch being allowed. By using UMIs, Collapsinator corrected both sequencing errors and the frequency errors caused by PCR heterogeneity. CDR3Translator translated TCRs and extracted CDR3s from the conserved cysteine to the FGXG phenylalanine, flagging non-productive sequences. Gini, Shannon entropy and inverse Simpson indices were calculated on repertoires that had been subsampled to equal numbers of UMI-defined TCRs. Power-law fits to clonotype abundance distributions were performed by maximum likelihood within the linear range. For one naive CD8 sample, the pipeline and MIGEC produced similar UMI counts, unique TCR numbers and clonal distributions. In one analysis, naive TCRs also found in any memory subset of the same donor were removed from the naive repertoire. Repertoires were searched for about 7,000 CMV-associated CDR3 sequences compiled from VDJdb and a published dataset. In TCRdb, the public reads were trimmed at Q25 with fastp and aligned with MiXCR, with productive beta chains retained. Here each entry gathers all rows of one CDR3 protein and keeps the most common genes and DNA. For this entry, the V and J calls and clone size follow TCRdb and not the study's own pipeline. This sample comprises about 150,000 distinct CDR3 sequences, about 23% of them detected only once. The top ten hold about 0.11% of the sample.

The data stem from a study of naive and memory T cell subsets (dated by TCRdb to about 2017). For the wider study: The study applied an open-source, UMI-based TCR alpha and beta sequencing pipeline to sorted naive and memory peripheral blood T cell subsets. IgG serology results and the functional CMV T cell responses were in complete agreement. RNA was DNase-treated and reverse transcribed with TCR constant-region primers, mostly using SuperScript III.

The study at large found these results: A power law was followed by TCR abundance, with an exponent that differed between naive and memory subsets but was consistent across the three individuals. RNA-based TCR counts may be affected by expression changes linked to T cell activation and differentiation. In both CD4 and CD8 cells, the Gini index increased while Shannon and inverse Simpson diversity decreased from naive through CM, EM and EMRA. A few larger clonotypes were present in naive repertoires, especially CD8 naive repertoires, and these clonotypes were possibly memory cells re-expressing CD45RA. The repertoire findings for the naive and memory subsets could not be validated against a ground truth, as none was available. Once error correction was done, more than 85% of naive TCR sequences showed up just once, which made the naive abundance distributions much steeper than those of the memory subsets. Single alpha or beta chain sequences, rather than paired alpha/beta receptors, were used to define clonotypes.

From the second PCR step onward, the TCR alpha chain libraries and the TCR beta chain libraries were amplified separately. CMV status of each donor was established by measuring IFNgamma production from CD4+ T cells after fresh PBMCs were stimulated overnight with CMV viral lysate. Using Miltenyi beads, CD4 T cells were first positively selected, and CD8 T cells were then positively selected from the CD4-negative fraction. Cells stained for CD3, CD4, CD8, CD45RA, CD27 and a live/dead dye were sorted on a BD Aria II into four subsets by CD45RA and CD27. Blood was obtained from a few healthy volunteers, and the blood from each volunteer was fractionated into CD4 and CD8 T cells and subsequently into four differentiation subsets. About 130 ml of peripheral blood was collected from each donor, and PBMC were isolated by Ficoll-Paque PLUS density-gradient centrifugation. Sorted cells were lysed in RLT buffer, and RNA was extracted with a Qiagen RNeasy kit and stored at -80°C.

This clonotype was obtained from a human donor in good health. The sequencing sample was made of naive CD4+ T cells from blood. What this sample's cell subset or site label stands for: naive T cells, CD45RA high CD27+. The chain is encoded by TRBV5-1 joined to TRBJ2-4; possibly the D gene is TRBD1, per 6 matching bases. At the DNA level, the sequence is TGCGCCAGCAGCCACGGGACATTTAGGGCGAGCAAAAACATTCAGTACTTC. It specifies CASSHGTFRASKNIQYF. The CDR3, completed at both ends by the reference TRBV5-1 and TRBJ2-4 genes, gives the full variable domain KAGVTQTPRYLIKTRGQQVTLSCSPISGHRSVSWYQQTPGQGLQFLFEYFSETQRNKGNFPGRFSGRQFSNSRSEMNVSTLELGDSALYLCASSHGTFRASKNIQYFGAGTRLSVL.